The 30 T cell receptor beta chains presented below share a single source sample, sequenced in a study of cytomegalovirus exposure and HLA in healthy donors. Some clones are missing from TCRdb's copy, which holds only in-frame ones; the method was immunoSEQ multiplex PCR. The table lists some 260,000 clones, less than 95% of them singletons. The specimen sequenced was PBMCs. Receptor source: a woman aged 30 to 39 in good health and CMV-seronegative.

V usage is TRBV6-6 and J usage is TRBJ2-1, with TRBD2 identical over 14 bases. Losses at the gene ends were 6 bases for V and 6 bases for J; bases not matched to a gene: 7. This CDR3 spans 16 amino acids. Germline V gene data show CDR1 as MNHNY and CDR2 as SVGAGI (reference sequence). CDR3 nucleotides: TGTGCCAGCAGATGGACTAGCGGGAGGTTCGTCAATGAGCAGTTCTTC. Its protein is CASRWTSGRFVNEQFF.

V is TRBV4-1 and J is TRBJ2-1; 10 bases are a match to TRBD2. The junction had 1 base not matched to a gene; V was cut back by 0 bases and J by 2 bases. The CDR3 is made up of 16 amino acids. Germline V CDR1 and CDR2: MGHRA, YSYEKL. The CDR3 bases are TGCGCCAGCAGCCAAGAGGGACTAGCGACCTACAATGAGCAGTTCTTC. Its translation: CASSQEGLATYNEQFF.

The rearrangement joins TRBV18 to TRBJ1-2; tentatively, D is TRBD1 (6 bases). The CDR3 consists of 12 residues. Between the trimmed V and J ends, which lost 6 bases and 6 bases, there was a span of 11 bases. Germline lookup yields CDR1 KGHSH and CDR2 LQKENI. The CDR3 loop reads CASSPGANGYTF. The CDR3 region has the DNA TGTGCCAGCTCGCCGGGGGCGAATGGCTACACCTTC. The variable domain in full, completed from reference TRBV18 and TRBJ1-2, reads NAGVMQNPRHLVRRRGQEARLRCSPMKGHSHVYWYRQLPEEGLKFMVYLQKENIIDESGMPKERFSAEFPKEGPSILRIQQVVRGDSAAYFCASSPGANGYTFGSGTRLTVV.

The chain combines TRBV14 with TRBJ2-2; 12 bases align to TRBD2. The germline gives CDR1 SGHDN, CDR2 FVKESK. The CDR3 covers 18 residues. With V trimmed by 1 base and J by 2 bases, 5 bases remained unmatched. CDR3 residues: CASSQGLLAGGNTGELFF. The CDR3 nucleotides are TGTGCCAGCAGCCAAGGACTACTAGCGGGGGGAAACACCGGGGAGCTGTTTTTT. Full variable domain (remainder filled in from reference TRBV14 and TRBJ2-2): EAGVTQFPSHSVIEKGQTVTLRCDPISGHDNLYWYRRVMGKEIKFLLHFVKESKQDESGMPNNRFLAERTGGTYSTLKVQPAELEDSGVYFCASSQGLLAGGNTGELFFGEGSRLTVL.

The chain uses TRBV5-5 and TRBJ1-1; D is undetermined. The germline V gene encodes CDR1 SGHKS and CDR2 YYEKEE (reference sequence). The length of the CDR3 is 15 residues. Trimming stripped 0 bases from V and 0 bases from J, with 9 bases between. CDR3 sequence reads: CASSLDPSLNTEAFF. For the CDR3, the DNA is TGTGCCAGCAGCTTGGACCCTAGCCTGAACACTGAAGCTTTCTTT.

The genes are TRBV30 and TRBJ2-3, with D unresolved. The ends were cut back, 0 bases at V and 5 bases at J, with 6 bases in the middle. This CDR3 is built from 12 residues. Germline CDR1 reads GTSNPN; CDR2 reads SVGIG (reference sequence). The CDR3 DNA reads TGTGCCTGGAGTGTTTTAGTAGATACGCAGTATTTT. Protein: CAWSVLVDTQYF.

The CDR3 DNA sequence: TGTGCCAGCAGGTTTGCATACGAGCAGTACTTC. It specifies CASRFAYEQYF. The J gene is TRBJ2-7, the V gene TRBV28; D not resolved. Germline-derived CDR1 and CDR2 are MDHEN and SYDVKM. This CDR3 has 11 residues. The germline V and J ends were trimmed by 6 bases and 4 bases, with 7 bases remaining between them.

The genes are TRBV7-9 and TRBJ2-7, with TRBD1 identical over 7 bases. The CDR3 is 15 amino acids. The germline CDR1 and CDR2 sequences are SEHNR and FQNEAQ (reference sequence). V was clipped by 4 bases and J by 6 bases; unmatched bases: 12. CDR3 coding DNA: TGTGCCAGCAGCTCCACGACAGGGAAAGGGGGCGAGCAGTACTTC. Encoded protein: CASSSTTGKGGEQYF.

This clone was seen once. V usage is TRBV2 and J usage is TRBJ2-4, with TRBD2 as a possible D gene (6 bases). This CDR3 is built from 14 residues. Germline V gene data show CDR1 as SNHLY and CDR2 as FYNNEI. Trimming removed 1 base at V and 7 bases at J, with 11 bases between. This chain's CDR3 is CASSEGTGRNIQYF. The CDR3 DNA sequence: TGTGCCAGCAGTGAAGGTACGGGGAGGAACATTCAGTACTTC.

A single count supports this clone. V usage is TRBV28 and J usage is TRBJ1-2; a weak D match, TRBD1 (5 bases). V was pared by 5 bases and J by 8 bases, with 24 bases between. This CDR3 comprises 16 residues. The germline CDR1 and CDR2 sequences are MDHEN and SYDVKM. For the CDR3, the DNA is TGTGCCAGCAGTCTTAGGACCGCGGGACTCCCAAAAGGCTACACCTTC. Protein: CASSLRTAGLPKGYTF.

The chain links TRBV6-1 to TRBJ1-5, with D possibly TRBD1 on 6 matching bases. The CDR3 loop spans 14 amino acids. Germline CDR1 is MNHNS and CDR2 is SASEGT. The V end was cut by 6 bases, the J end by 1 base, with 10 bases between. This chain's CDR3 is CASSGGASNQPQHF. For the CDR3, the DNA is TGTGCCAGCAGCGGGGGGGCGAGCAATCAGCCCCAGCATTTT.

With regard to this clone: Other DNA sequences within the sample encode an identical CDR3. CDR3 residues: CASSSGAYEQYF. In nucleotides, the CDR3 is TGTGCCAGCAGTTCGGGAGCCTACGAGCAGTACTTC. The chain carries TRBV27 and TRBJ2-7, with D perhaps matching TRBD2 (6 bases). Trimming stripped 4 bases from V and 2 bases from J, with 6 bases between. CDR1 is MNHEY and CDR2 is SMNVEV in the germline V gene (reference sequence). CDR3 length: 12 amino acids.

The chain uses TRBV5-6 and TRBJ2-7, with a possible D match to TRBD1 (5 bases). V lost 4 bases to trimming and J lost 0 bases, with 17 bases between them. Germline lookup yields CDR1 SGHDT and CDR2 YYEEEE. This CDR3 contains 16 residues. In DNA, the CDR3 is TGTGCCAGCAGCGGGTCGACAGCTCTGAGCTCCTACGAGCAGTACTTC. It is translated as CASSGSTALSSYEQYF.

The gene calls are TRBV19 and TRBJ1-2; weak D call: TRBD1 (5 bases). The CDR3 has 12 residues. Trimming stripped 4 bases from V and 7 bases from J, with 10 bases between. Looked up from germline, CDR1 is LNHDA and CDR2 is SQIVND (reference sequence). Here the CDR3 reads CASSTGLAGYTF. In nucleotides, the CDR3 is TGTGCCAGTAGTACAGGGCTCGCTGGCTACACCTTC. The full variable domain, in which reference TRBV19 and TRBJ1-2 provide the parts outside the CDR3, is DGGITQSPKYLFRKEGQNVTLSCEQNLNHDAMYWYRQDPGQGLRLIYYSQIVNDFQKGDIAEGYSVSREKKESFPLTVTSAQKNPTAFYLCASSTGLAGYTFGSGTRLTVV.

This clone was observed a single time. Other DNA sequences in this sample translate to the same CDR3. The CDR3 protein is CASSLGLASNEQFF. In DNA form, the CDR3 reads TGTGCCAGCAGCTTGGGACTAGCGAGCAATGAGCAGTTCTTC. This rearrangement joins TRBV5-6 to TRBJ2-1, with TRBD2 matching 8 bases. With 0 bases clipped from V and 6 bases from J, the junction kept 2 bases outside the gene matches. From germline, CDR1 is SGHDT and CDR2 YYEEEE. This CDR3 is built from 14 residues.

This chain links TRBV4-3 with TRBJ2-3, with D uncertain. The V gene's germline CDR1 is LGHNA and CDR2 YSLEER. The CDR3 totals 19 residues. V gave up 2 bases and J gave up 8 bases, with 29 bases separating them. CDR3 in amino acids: CASSQSLLVSSRTDGTQYF. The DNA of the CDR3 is TGCGCCAGCAGCCAATCTCTGCTAGTATCTTCCCGCACAGATGGTACGCAGTATTTT.

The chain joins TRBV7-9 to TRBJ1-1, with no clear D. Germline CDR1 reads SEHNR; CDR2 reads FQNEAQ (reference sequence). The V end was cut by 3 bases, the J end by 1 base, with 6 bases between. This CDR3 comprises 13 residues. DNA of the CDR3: TGTGCCAGCAGCTTCGGACCGAACACTGAAGCTTTCTTT. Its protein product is CASSFGPNTEAFF. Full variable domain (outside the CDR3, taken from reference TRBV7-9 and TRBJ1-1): DTGVSQNPRHKITKRGQNVTFRCDPISEHNRLYWYRQTLGQGPEFLTYFQNEAQLEKSRLLSDRFSAERPKGSFSTLEIQRTEQGDSAMYLCASSFGPNTEAFFGQGTRLTVV.

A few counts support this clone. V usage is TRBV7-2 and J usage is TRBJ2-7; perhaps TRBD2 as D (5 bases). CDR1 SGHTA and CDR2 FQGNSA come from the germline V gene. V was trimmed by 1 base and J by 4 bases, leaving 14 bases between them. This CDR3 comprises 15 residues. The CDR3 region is CASSLEVQRRYEQYF. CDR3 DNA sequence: TGTGCCAGCAGCTTAGAGGTCCAAAGGAGGTACGAGCAGTACTTC. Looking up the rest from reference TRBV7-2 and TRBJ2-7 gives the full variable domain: GAGVSQSPSNKVTEKGKDVELRCDPISGHTALYWYRQSLGQGLEFLIYFQGNSAPDKSGLPSDRFSAERTGGSVSTLTIQRTQQEDSAVYLCASSLEVQRRYEQYFGPGTRLTVT.

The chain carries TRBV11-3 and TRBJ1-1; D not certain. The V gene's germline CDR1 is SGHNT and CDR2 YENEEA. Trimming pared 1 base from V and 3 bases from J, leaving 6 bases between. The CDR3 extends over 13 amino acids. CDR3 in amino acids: CASSLGVYTEAFF. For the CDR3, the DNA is TGTGCCAGCAGCTTAGGAGTGTACACTGAAGCTTTCTTT.

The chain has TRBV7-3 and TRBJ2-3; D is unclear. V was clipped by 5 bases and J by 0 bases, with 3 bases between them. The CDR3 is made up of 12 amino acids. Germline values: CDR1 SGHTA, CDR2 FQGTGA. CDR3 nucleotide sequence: TGTGCCAGCAGCGCTAGCACAGATACGCAGTATTTT. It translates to CASSASTDTQYF. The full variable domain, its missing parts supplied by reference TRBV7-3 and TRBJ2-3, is GAGVSQTPSNKVTEKGKYVELRCDPISGHTALYWYRQSLGQGPEFLIYFQGTGAADDSGLPNDRFFAVRPEGSVSTLKIQRTERGDSAVYLCASSASTDTQYFGPGTRLTVL.

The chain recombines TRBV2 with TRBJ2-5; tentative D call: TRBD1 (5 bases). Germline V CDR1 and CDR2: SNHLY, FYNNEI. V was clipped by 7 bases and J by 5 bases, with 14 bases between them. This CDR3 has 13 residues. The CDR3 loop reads CASNIRVRETQYF. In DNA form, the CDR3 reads TGTGCCAGCAACATCAGGGTCCGGGAGACCCAGTACTTC.

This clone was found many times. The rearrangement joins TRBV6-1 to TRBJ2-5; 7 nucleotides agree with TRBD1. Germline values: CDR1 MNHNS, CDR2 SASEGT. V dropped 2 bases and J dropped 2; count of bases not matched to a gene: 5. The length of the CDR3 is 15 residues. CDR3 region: CASSELQGQQETQYF. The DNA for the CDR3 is TGTGCCAGCAGTGAATTACAGGGGCAGCAAGAGACCCAGTACTTC.

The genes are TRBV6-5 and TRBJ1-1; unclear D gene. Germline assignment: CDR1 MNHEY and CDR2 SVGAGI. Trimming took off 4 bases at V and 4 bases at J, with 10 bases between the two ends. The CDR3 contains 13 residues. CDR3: CASSFGSSTEAFF. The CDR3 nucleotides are TGTGCCAGCAGTTTCGGAAGCTCCACTGAAGCTTTCTTT.

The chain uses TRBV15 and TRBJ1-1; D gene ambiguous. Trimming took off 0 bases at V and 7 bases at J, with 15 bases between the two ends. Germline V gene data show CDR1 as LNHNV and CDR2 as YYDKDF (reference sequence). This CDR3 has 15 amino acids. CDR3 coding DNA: TGTGCCACCAGCAGAGATCTCGTGGCGAAAGGTGAAGCTTTCTTT. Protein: CATSRDLVAKGEAFF.

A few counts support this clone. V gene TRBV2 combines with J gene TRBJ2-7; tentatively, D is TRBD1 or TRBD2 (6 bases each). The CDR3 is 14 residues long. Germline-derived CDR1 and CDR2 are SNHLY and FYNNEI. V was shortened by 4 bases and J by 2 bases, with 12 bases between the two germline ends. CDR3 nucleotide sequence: TGTGCCAGCAGTGTAGCGGCAGGGGCCTACGAGCAGTACTTC. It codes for CASSVAAGAYEQYF.

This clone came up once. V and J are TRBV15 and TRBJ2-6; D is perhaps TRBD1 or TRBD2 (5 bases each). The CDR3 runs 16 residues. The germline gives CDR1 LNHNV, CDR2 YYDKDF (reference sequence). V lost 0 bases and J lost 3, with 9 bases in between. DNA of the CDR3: TGTGCCACCAGCAGAGATTCGGGGCATGGGGCCAACGTCCTGACTTTC. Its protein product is CATSRDSGHGANVLTF.

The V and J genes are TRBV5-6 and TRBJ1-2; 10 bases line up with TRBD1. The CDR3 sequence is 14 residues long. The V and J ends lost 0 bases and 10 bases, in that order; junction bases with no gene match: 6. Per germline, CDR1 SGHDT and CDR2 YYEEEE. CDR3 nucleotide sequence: TGTGCCAGCAGCTTGGCCGGGACAGGGGTCTCCTACACCTTC. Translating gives CASSLAGTGVSYTF.

The CDR3 loop reads CASRPTGDSYEQYF. DNA of the CDR3: TGCGCCAGCAGACCGACAGGGGACTCCTACGAGCAGTACTTC. The V call is TRBV5-1, the J call TRBJ2-7; TRBD1 aligns across 8 bases. With 5 bases clipped from V and 0 bases from J, the junction kept 4 bases outside the gene matches. The germline V gene encodes CDR1 SGHRS and CDR2 YFSETQ. The CDR3 runs 14 residues.

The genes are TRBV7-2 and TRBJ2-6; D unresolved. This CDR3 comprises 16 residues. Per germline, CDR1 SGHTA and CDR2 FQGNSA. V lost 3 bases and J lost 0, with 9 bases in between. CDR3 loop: CASSFVRGSGANVLTF. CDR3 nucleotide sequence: TGTGCCAGCAGCTTCGTTCGTGGCTCTGGGGCCAACGTCCTGACTTTC.

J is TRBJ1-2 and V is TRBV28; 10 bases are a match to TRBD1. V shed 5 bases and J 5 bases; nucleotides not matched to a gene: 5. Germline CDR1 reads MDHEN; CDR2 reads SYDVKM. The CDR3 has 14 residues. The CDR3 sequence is CASSQDRGPYGYTF. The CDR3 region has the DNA TGTGCCAGCAGTCAAGACAGGGGGCCATATGGCTACACCTTC.